This T cell receptor (beta chain) was found in a study of cytomegalovirus exposure and HLA in healthy donors. As for the study in general: Previous work identified 95 million to 120 million unique TCR beta sequences from about 179 million T cells. General study findings and limits: Equally common other TCR beta chains were less clonally expanded than HLA-associated ones, a later analysis found. Presence/absence analyses assumed roughly uniform sequencing depth across donors.

The PCR contained 60 Vbeta and 13 Jbeta primers. Generated by immunoSEQ multiplex PCR, the TCRdb table keeps only in-frame clones and is missing some. The table lists approximately 120,000 clones, 81% of them singletons. Germline lookup yields CDR1 MNHNY and CDR2 SVGAGI (reference sequence). The CDR3 has 15 amino acids. V lost 6 bases and J lost 2, with 14 bases in between. This clone has only one observation. Its matching antigen is unknown. This clonotype originated in a woman aged 30 to 39 in good health and CMV-seronegative. Material for sequencing was PBMCs. The chain combines TRBV6-6 with TRBJ1-3; tentatively, D is TRBD1 (5 bases). In nucleotides, the CDR3 is TGTGCCAGCAGCCTCAGGGTAGATCCTGGAAACACCATATATTTT. Its protein is CASSLRVDPGNTIYF.